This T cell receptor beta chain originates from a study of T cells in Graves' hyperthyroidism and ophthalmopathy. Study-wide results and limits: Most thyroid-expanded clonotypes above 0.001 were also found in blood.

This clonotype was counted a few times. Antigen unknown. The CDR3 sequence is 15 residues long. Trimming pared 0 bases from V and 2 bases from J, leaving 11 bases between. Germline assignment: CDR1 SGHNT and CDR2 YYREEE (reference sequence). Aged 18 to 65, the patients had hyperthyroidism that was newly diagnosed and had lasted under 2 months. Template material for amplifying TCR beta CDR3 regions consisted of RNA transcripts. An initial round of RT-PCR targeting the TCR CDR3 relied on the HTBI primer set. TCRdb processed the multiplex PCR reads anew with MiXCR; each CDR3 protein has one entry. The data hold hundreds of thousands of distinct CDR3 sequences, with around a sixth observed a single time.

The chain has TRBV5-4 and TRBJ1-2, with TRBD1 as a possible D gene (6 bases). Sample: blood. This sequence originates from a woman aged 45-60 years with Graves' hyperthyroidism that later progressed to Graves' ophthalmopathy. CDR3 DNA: TGTGCCAGCAGCTTGGTTGACAGGCGAAACTATGGCTACACCTTC. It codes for CASSLVDRRNYGYTF.